A selection of T cell receptor beta chains follows, all from one sample in a study of T cell responses to AZD1222 COVID-19 vaccine. Sequenced by immunoSEQ multiplex PCR; TCRdb stores in-frame clones only, minus some. The sample contains about 75,000 clones, about 87% of which appear only once. The sample was peripheral blood, taken 28 days after the second dose of the MenACWY control vaccine. Receptor source: an adult who received the MenACWY meningococcal vaccine as a control. The CDR3 runs from the conserved cysteine through the conserved F or W. Each record gives: CDR3 DNA, CDR3 protein, D gene, V gene, clone size, J gene, CDR3 length. A D gene is named only where the DNA matches it firmly. Only some rows state a clone size, as once, few, many or a class for expanded clones.

TGTGCCAGCCGCCTGGGACAGCCGAACACTGAAGCTTTCTTT,CASRLGQPNTEAFF,TRBD1,TRBV6-5,NA,TRBJ1-1,14
TGTGCCAGCTCACCCACCCTGACAGCTAACACTGAAGCTTTCTTT,CASSPTLTANTEAFF,NA,TRBV18,NA,TRBJ1-1,15
TGTGCCAGCAGTCAAGGGGCAGGTTTGACAGATACGCAGTATTTT,CASSQGAGLTDTQYF,NA,TRBV14,NA,TRBJ2-3,15
TGTGCCAGCAGCGAGGACAGGTTTTACGAGCAGTACTTC,CASSEDRFYEQYF,TRBD1,TRBV11-2,NA,TRBJ2-7,13
TGTGCCAGTAGTATATGGACAGGAAATCAGCCCCAGCATTTT,CASSIWTGNQPQHF,TRBD1,TRBV19,NA,TRBJ1-5,14
TGTGCCAGCAGCCTAACCGGGACCTTTAACACCGGGGAGCTGTTTTTT,CASSLTGTFNTGELFF,NA,TRBV7-2,NA,TRBJ2-2,16
TGTGCCAGCAGTCCAGGCGGCAGGGGGCTAGATACGCAGTATTTT,CASSPGGRGLDTQYF,TRBD1,TRBV7-3,NA,TRBJ2-3,15
TGTGCCAGCAGCGACGGATACAATCAGCCCCAGCATTTT,CASSDGYNQPQHF,NA,TRBV27,NA,TRBJ1-5,13
TGTGCCATCAGTGGGTCAGACGAGAACACTGAAGCTTTCTTT,CAISGSDENTEAFF,NA,TRBV10-3,NA,TRBJ1-1,14
TGTGCCAGCAGCGTAGAATTTGCTTTCACCGGGGAGCTGTTTTTT,CASSVEFAFTGELFF,NA,TRBV9,NA,TRBJ2-2,15
TGTGCCACCAGCCCTCCGGGGAACACCATATATTTT,CATSPPGNTIYF,NA,TRBV15,few,TRBJ1-3,12
TGTGCCTGGAGTGTACCCCGAGCTTCGGTGAACACTGAAGCTTTCTTT,CAWSVPRASVNTEAFF,NA,TRBV30,NA,TRBJ1-1,16
TGTGCCAGCTCACCACTACAATTCGGGGACACTGAAGCTTTCTTT,CASSPLQFGDTEAFF,NA,TRBV18,NA,TRBJ1-1,15
TGTGCCCTTGCGAGGGTAGCTTCCTACGAGCAGTACTTC,CALARVASYEQYF,NA,TRBV6-5,NA,TRBJ2-7,13
TGTGCCACCAGCAGAGATGGGCAGGGGGGCTCCTACGAGCAGTACTTC,CATSRDGQGGSYEQYF,NA,TRBV15,NA,TRBJ2-7,16
TGTGCCAGCAGCTACGCGGGGGGGCACGAGCAGTACTTC,CASSYAGGHEQYF,TRBD2,TRBV7-2,few,TRBJ2-7,13
TGTGCCAGCAGCGTACAGGGCGGGGAGCTGTTTTTT,CASSVQGGELFF,NA,TRBV9,NA,TRBJ2-2,12
TGTGCCAGCAGCTTAGGAACTGGAAACACCATATATTTT,CASSLGTGNTIYF,NA,TRBV11-3,once,TRBJ1-3,13
TGTGCCAGCAGCTTAACCTCCGGGGGGCGAGACACTGAAGCTTTCTTT,CASSLTSGGRDTEAFF,NA,TRBV7-2,NA,TRBJ1-1,16
TGTGCCAGCAGCTTAAGCCCCGGGGAGCTGTTTTTT,CASSLSPGELFF,NA,TRBV7-9,NA,TRBJ2-2,12
TGTGCCAGCAGCTTGGCCGGACAGGGTAGTGAAAAACTGTTTTTT,CASSLAGQGSEKLFF,TRBD1,TRBV5-5,NA,TRBJ1-4,15
TGCGCCAGCAGCCAAGAGGGAGGGGGCGCCTATAATTCACCCCTCCACTTT,CASSQEGGGAYNSPLHF,TRBD1,TRBV4-1,NA,TRBJ1-6,17
TGTGCCAGCTCACCACCCACTAGGAACAACGAGCAGTACTTC,CASSPPTRNNEQYF,NA,TRBV18,NA,TRBJ2-7,14
TGTGCCAGTAGTATGGGAGGCAGGGGCACTGAAGCTTTCTTT,CASSMGGRGTEAFF,NA,TRBV19,NA,TRBJ1-1,14
TGCGCCAGCAGCTTTAACTACCCTATTACAGATACGCAGTATTTT,CASSFNYPITDTQYF,NA,TRBV5-1,once,TRBJ2-3,15
TGTGCCAGCAGCTTAAGGGGTCGGAGGGCTAGCGGGGGGGACAATGAGCAGTTCTTC,CASSLRGRRASGGDNEQFF,TRBD2,TRBV11-3,few,TRBJ2-1,19